This T cell receptor (beta chain) was sequenced during a study of cytomegalovirus exposure and HLA in healthy donors. The PCR made use of 60 Vbeta and 13 Jbeta primers. Only in-frame clones appear in the TCRdb table, and some are missing; sequencing was by immunoSEQ multiplex PCR. Among tens of thousands of clones listed, around 10% were seen once. This clone was seen more than once but under ten times. Its antigen is still unknown. General study findings and limits: In a later analysis, parvovirus B19, influenza, CMV and Epstein-Barr virus appeared linked to several top co-occurrence clusters.

Material for sequencing was PBMCs. The receptor was derived from a man in his 60s in good health and CMV-seropositive.

DNA for the CDR3: TGTGCCAATTCGCTTGTGGGGGCGCAGGATGAGCAGTTCTTC. It is translated as CANSLVGAQDEQFF. The genes are TRBV7-9 and TRBJ2-1; a possible D gene is TRBD1 (6 bases). The CDR3 covers 14 residues. V gave up 10 bases and J gave up 8 bases, with 21 bases separating them. Germline V gene sequence: CDR1 SEHNR, CDR2 FQNEAQ (reference sequence).